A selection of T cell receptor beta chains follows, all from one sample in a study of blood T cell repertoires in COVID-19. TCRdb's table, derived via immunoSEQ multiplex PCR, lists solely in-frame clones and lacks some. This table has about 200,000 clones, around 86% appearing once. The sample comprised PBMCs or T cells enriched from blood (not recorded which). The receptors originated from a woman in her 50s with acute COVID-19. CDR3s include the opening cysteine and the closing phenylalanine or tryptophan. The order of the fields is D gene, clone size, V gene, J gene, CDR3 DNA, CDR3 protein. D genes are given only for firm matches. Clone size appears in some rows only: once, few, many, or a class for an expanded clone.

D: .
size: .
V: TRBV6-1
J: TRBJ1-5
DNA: TGTGCCAGCAGTGAAGCAGGGGCTGGCAATCAGCCCCAGCATTTT
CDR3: CASSEAGAGNQPQHF

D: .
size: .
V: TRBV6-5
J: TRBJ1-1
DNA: TGTGCCAGCCAAAATCGACAGTACACTGAAGCTTTCTTT
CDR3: CASQNRQYTEAFF

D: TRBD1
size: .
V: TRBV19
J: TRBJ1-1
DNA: TGTGCCAGTAGTACACGACAGGGAATTGAAGCTTTCTTT
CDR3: CASSTRQGIEAFF

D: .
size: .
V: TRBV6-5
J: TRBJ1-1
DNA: TGTGCCGGACAGACCCAATTGTACACTGAAGCTTTCTTT
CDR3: CAGQTQLYTEAFF

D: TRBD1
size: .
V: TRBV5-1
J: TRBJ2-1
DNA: TGCGCCAGCAGCTGTCCCTGGGACAGCTCCTACAATGAGCAGTTCTTC
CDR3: CASSCPWDSSYNEQFF

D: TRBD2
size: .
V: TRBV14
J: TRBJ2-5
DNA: TGTGCCAGCAGCCAAATTCTAGTAGCGGGAGGTTTGGAGACCCAGTACTTC
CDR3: CASSQILVAGGLETQYF

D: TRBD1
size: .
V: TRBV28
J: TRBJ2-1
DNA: TGTGCCAGCAGTCCGACGGGACAGGGTGATGAGCAGTTCTTC
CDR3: CASSPTGQGDEQFF

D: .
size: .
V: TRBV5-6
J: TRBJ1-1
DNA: TGTGCCAGCGCCCTTTATGACAGGCTGAACACTGAAGCTTTCTTT
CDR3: CASALYDRLNTEAFF

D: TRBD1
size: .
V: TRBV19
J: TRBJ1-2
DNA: TGTGCCAGTAGCCTAGGACAGGGTACCTATGGCTACACCTTC
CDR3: CASSLGQGTYGYTF

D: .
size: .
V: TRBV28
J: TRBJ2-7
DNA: TGTGCCAGCAGTTTACCCCCCTTCCTCGAGCAGTACTTC
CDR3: CASSLPPFLEQYF

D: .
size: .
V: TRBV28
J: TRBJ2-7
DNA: TGTGCCAGCAGTTGGCAGGGGAGAGACGAGCAGTACTTC
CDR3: CASSWQGRDEQYF

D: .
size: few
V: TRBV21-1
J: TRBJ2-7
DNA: TGTGCCAGCAGCAAAGGACAGGGGGCAAACGAGCAGTACTTC
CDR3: CASSKGQGANEQYF

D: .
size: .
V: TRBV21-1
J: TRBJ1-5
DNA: TGTGCCAGCAGCAAATATAGGGGCCGGAGCAATCAGCCCCAGCATTTT
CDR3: CASSKYRGRSNQPQHF

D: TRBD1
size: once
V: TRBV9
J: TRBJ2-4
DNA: TGTGCCAGCAGCGCCCGGGACAGGGACTCGACCTACGCCAAAAACATTCAGTACTTC
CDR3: CASSARDRDSTYAKNIQYF

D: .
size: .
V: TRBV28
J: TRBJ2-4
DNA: TGTGCCAGCAGTTTGCAGGGGGCCAAAAACATTCAGTACTTC
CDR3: CASSLQGAKNIQYF

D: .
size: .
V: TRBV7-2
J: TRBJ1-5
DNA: TGTGCCAGCAGCTTAGCGTACGGTAGCAATCAGCCCCAGCATTTT
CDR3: CASSLAYGSNQPQHF

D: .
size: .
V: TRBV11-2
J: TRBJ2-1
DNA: TGTGCCAGCAGCTTAGGTTTGAGATACGAGCAGTTCTTC
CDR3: CASSLGLRYEQFF

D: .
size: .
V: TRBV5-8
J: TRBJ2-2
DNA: TGTGCCAGCAGCCTTTTACAGGGAAATACCGGGGAGCTGTTTTTT
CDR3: CASSLLQGNTGELFF

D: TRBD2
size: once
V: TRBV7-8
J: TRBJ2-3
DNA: TGTGCCAGCAGCTTACGGTCCGGGGGGGGACACAAGGGAGATACGCAGTATTTT
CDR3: CASSLRSGGGHKGDTQYF

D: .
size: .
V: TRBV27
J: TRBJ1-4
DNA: TGTGCCAGCAGTTTAAACCCCACAGCCCCAACTAATGAAAAACTGTTTTTT
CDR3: CASSLNPTAPTNEKLFF

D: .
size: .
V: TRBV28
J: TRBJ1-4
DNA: TGTGCCAGCAGTTCCCCCCATGGGGCCACTAATGAAAAACTGTTTTTT
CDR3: CASSSPHGATNEKLFF

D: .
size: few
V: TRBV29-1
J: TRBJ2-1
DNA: TGCAGCGTTACCGAGTTGGGGGGTAGGGATGAGCAGTTCTTC
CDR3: CSVTELGGRDEQFF

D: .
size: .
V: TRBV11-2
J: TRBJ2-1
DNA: TGTGCCAGCAGCCCCTCCGGGTCCCTCTCCTACAATGAGCAGTTCTTC
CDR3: CASSPSGSLSYNEQFF

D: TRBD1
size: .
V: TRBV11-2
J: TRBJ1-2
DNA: TGTGCCAGCAGCCGACAGGGATATAACTATGGCTACACCTTC
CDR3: CASSRQGYNYGYTF

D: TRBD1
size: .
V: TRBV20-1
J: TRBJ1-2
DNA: TGCAGTGCTAGTCCAGGACAGGGGGCAGGCTACACCTTC
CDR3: CSASPGQGAGYTF

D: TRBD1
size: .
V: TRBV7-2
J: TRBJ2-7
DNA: TGTGCCAGCAGCTTGGACAGGGGGCTGGGCGAGCAGTACTTC
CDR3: CASSLDRGLGEQYF

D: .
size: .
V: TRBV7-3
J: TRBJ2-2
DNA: TGTGCCAGCAGCTTAACTTCTGGCACCATAAACACCGGGGAGCTGTTTTTT
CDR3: CASSLTSGTINTGELFF

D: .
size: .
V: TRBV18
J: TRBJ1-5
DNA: TGTGCCAGCTCACCGGCTGGGCCCAATCAGCCCCAGCATTTT
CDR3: CASSPAGPNQPQHF

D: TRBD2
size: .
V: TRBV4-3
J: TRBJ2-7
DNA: TGCGCCAGCAGCCAAGATCGAGCGGGATACTACGAGCAGTACTTC
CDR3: CASSQDRAGYYEQYF

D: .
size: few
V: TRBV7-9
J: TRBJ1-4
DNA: TGTGCCAGCAGCCCCAGACAGTTTAATGAAAAACTGTTTTTT
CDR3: CASSPRQFNEKLFF

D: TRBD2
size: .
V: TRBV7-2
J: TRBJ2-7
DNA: TGTGCCAGCAGCTTAGCCGGGACTACCGGTTACGAGCAGTACTTC
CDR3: CASSLAGTTGYEQYF

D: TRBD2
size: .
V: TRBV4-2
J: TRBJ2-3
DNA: TGTGCCAGCAGCCAAGACTGGCGGGGGGTAAACACAGATACGCAGTATTTT
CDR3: CASSQDWRGVNTDTQYF

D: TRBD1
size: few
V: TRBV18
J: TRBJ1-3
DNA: TGTGCCAGCTCAAGGGACAGCTCTGGAAACACCATATATTTT
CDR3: CASSRDSSGNTIYF

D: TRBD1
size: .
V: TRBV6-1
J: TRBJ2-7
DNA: TGTGCCAGCAGTGAAACCCGGACAGGGGGCATCTACGAGCAGTACTTC
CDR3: CASSETRTGGIYEQYF

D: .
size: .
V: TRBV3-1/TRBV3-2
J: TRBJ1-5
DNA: TGTGCCAGCAGTCAAGACACATATAGCAATCAGCCCCAGCATTTT
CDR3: CASSQDTYSNQPQHF

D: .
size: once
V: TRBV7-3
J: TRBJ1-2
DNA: TGTGCCAGCAGCTTAACGTGGTCAGGGGCGACGACGGGCTACACCTTC
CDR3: CASSLTWSGATTGYTF

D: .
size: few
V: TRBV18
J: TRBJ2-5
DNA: TGTGCCAGCTCACTCAAACTAGCCCCCGAGGAGACCCAGTACTTC
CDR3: CASSLKLAPEETQYF

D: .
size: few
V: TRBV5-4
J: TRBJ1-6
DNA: TGTGCCAGCAGCTTGGAGTCGGGACAATATAATTCACCCCTCCACTTT
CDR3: CASSLESGQYNSPLHF